This entry lists 18 T cell receptor beta chains sequenced from one sample in a study of cytomegalovirus exposure and HLA in healthy donors. The primer mix had 60 Vbeta and 13 Jbeta primers. The table came from immunoSEQ multiplex PCR; TCRdb's copy has only in-frame clones and leaves some out. The repertoire holds more than 100,000 clones, with approximately 78% as singletons. Sample: PBMCs. These TCRs come from a woman in her twenties or thirties in good health and CMV-seropositive.

This clone was seen a handful of times. V is TRBV6-5 and J is TRBJ2-2, with D maybe TRBD2 (7 bases). The V gene lost 7 bases and the J gene lost 7 bases, with 19 bases spanning the gap. CDR3 length: 15 amino acids. CDR1 MNHEY and CDR2 SVGAGI come from the germline V gene. The CDR3 loop is CASTFRRGGVGELFF. In DNA form, the CDR3 reads TGTGCCAGCACCTTCAGGAGGGGGGGCGTCGGGGAGCTGTTTTTT.

The genes are TRBV14 and TRBJ1-2; perhaps TRBD1 as D (6 bases). The V gene lost 1 base and the J gene lost 5 bases, with 11 bases spanning the gap. This CDR3 has 14 residues. Looked up from germline, CDR1 is SGHDN and CDR2 is FVKESK. The CDR3 loop is CASSQGGRGYGYTF. As DNA, the CDR3 is TGTGCCAGCAGCCAAGGGGGCAGGGGTTATGGCTACACCTTC.

The chain carries TRBV4-2 and TRBJ2-1; 12 positions agree with TRBD2. J was trimmed by 7 bases and V by 0 bases; bases with no gene match: 10. Germline CDR1 is LGHNA and CDR2 is YNFKEQ. The CDR3 totals 18 residues. The CDR3: CASSQERFRTSGANEQFF. The CDR3, as DNA: TGTGCCAGCAGCCAAGAAAGGTTTCGGACTAGCGGGGCGAATGAGCAGTTCTTC.

This chain connects TRBV5-4 to TRBJ1-2, with TRBD1 matching 9 bases. The CDR3 length is 14 residues. Trimming removed 3 bases from V and 6 bases from J; junction bases left unmatched: 6. Germline values: CDR1 SGHNT, CDR2 YYREEE (reference sequence). In DNA form, the CDR3 reads TGTGCCAGCAGCTACCTACAGGGGGCGCATGGCTACACCTTC. It specifies CASSYLQGAHGYTF.

The chain combines TRBV18 with TRBJ1-4; TRBD1 agrees at 12 bases. The V and J ends lost 9 bases and 7 bases, in that order; junction bases with no gene match: 15. This CDR3 is 17 amino acids long. CDR1 is KGHSH, CDR2 LQKENI, per germline. CDR3 DNA: TGTGCCAGTAACCGGGGACAGGGGGCGAGGGTTGGTGAAAAACTGTTTTTT. Translating it yields CASNRGQGARVGEKLFF.

This chain connects TRBV2 to TRBJ2-1; 9 bases are a match to TRBD1. This CDR3 comprises 14 residues. J lost 10 bases, V lost 6 bases, and 10 bases had no gene match. Germline V lookup: CDR1 SNHLY, CDR2 FYNNEI. CDR3 region: CASSPGQGSQEQFF. In DNA form, the CDR3 reads TGTGCCAGCAGCCCGGGACAGGGATCACAGGAGCAGTTCTTC.

This clone was seen a handful of times. The CDR3 is CASSKRQTAYSPLHF. CDR3 bases: TGTGCCAGCAGCAAAAGACAGACCGCTTATTCACCCCTCCACTTT. This chain links TRBV13 with TRBJ1-6, with D possibly matching TRBD1 (5 bases). The ends were cut back, 5 bases at V and 8 bases at J, with 16 bases in the middle. This CDR3 spans 15 amino acids. CDR1 and CDR2 (germline): PRHDT, FYEKMQ (reference sequence).

This chain connects TRBV11-2 to TRBJ2-5; TRBD2 agrees at 9 bases. The germline V gene encodes CDR1 SGHAT and CDR2 FQNNGV. With 1 base clipped from V and 1 base from J, the junction kept 10 bases outside the gene matches. The CDR3 loop spans 18 amino acids. In nucleotides, the CDR3 is TGTGCCAGCAGCTTAGGTCCCCGGGGAGCGGGGGGCCAAGAGACCCAGTACTTC. As protein: CASSLGPRGAGGQETQYF. The whole variable domain, filled in from reference TRBV11-2 and TRBJ2-5, reads EAGVAQSPRYKIIEKRQSVAFWCNPISGHATLYWYQQILGQGPKLLIQFQNNGVVDDSQLPKDRFSAERLKGVDSTLKIQPAKLEDSAVYLCASSLGPRGAGGQETQYFGPGTRLLVL.

This clone was seen only a few times. The rearrangement uses TRBV6-6 and TRBJ1-2; TRBD1 aligns across 7 bases. V lost 0 bases to trimming and J lost 4 bases; unmatched junction nucleotides: 5. The V gene's germline CDR1 is MNHNY and CDR2 SVGAGI (reference sequence). This CDR3 has 15 residues. For the CDR3, the DNA is TGTGCCAGCAGTTACTCGAGAGGGGGCGGCTATGGCTACACCTTC. It is translated as CASSYSRGGGYGYTF.

This chain uses TRBV18 with TRBJ1-2, with 8 nucleotides matching TRBD1. J lost 8 bases, V lost 0 bases, and 2 bases had no gene match. The CDR3 length is 13 residues. The germline V gene has CDR1 KGHSH and CDR2 LQKENI. The CDR3 DNA reads TGTGCCAGCTCACCACCGACAGGGGAGGGCTACACCTTC. Translating it yields CASSPPTGEGYTF.

The rearrangement uses TRBV6-1 and TRBJ1-2; D gene uncertain. V was clipped by 0 bases and J by 8 bases, with 13 bases between them. CDR1 is MNHNS, CDR2 SASEGT, per germline. The CDR3 consists of 14 residues. In DNA, the CDR3 is TGTGCCAGCAGTGAAGCGCTTCGGGTGAGCGGCTACACCTTC. Protein sequence: CASSEALRVSGYTF.

The V gene is TRBV4-3, the J gene TRBJ2-3, with 7 bases identical to TRBD2. CDR1 and CDR2 from the germline V gene are LGHNA and YSLEER. The CDR3 length is 18 residues. V lost 0 bases to trimming and J lost 2 bases; unmatched junction nucleotides: 11. The CDR3 DNA is TGCGCCAGCAGCCAAGATTGGCAGCGGGGATGGTTCACAGATACGCAGTATTTT. It is translated as CASSQDWQRGWFTDTQYF.

The gene calls are TRBV6-6 and TRBJ1-1, with D tentatively TRBD1 (5 bases). The V end was cut by 6 bases, the J end by 6 bases, with 17 bases between. The CDR3 length is 14 residues. Germline values: CDR1 MNHNY, CDR2 SVGAGI (reference sequence). CDR3 loop: CASSAAGKESEAFF. In DNA, the CDR3 is TGTGCCAGCAGCGCTGCAGGGAAAGAGTCTGAAGCTTTCTTT.

This clone showed up just once. This chain uses TRBV18 with TRBJ2-2; TRBD2 might be the D (5 bases). Germline CDR1 KGHSH, CDR2 LQKENI. The CDR3 sequence is 14 residues long. V lost 8 bases and J 1 base, leaving 11 bases between the germline ends. The CDR3 bases are TGTGCCAGCCCCCCGGCGGGGAACACCGGGGAGCTGTTTTTT. Protein product: CASPPAGNTGELFF.

The chain uses TRBV30 and TRBJ2-5; TRBD2 matches 7 bases. V lost 0 bases, J lost 6 bases, and 4 bases stayed unmatched. This CDR3 has 13 residues. CDR1 and CDR2 from the germline V gene are GTSNPN and SVGIG (reference sequence). DNA for the CDR3: TGTGCCTGGAGTGTATGGGGGGGAAAGACCCAGTACTTC. This encodes CAWSVWGGKTQYF.

As regards this clone: Here the CDR3 omits its conserved ending phenylalanine or tryptophan, so a read error is the likely source. CDR3 nucleotides: TGTGCCAGCAGAGGACCCTGGGGCACTGAAGCTTTCTGT. This encodes CASRGPWGTEAFC. The chain is built from TRBV2 and TRBJ1-1; D is unclear. CDR1 is SNHLY, CDR2 FYNNEI, per germline. This CDR3 spans 13 amino acids. The V and J ends lost 6 bases and 4 bases respectively, with 12 bases between them.

This clone was observed once. The chain is built from TRBV2 and TRBJ1-2; 8 bases fit TRBD1. The CDR3 has 14 amino acids. The trim removed 6 bases at V and 3 bases at J, leaving 6 bases unmatched. Per the germline V gene, CDR1 is SNHLY and CDR2 is FYNNEI. Here the CDR3 reads CASSLDRADYGYTF. CDR3 sequence (DNA): TGTGCCAGCAGCCTGGACAGGGCGGACTATGGCTACACCTTC. Together with reference TRBV2 and TRBJ1-2, the CDR3 gives the full variable domain: EPEVTQTPSHQVTQMGQEVILRCVPISNHLYFYWYRQILGQKVEFLVSFYNNEISEKSEIFDDQFSVERPDGSNFTLKIRSTKLEDSAMYFCASSLDRADYGYTFGSGTRLTVV.

The rearrangement links TRBV5-1 to TRBJ2-7; 7 bases agree with TRBD1. The germline V gene has CDR1 SGHRS and CDR2 YFSETQ. The V segment lost 1 base and the J segment 9 bases; nucleotides outside the gene matches: 19. The CDR3 has 17 residues. CDR3 sequence reads: CASSLNTFGTVNWGQYF. CDR3 sequence (DNA): TGCGCCAGCAGCTTGAATACGTTCGGGACAGTAAATTGGGGGCAGTACTTC.